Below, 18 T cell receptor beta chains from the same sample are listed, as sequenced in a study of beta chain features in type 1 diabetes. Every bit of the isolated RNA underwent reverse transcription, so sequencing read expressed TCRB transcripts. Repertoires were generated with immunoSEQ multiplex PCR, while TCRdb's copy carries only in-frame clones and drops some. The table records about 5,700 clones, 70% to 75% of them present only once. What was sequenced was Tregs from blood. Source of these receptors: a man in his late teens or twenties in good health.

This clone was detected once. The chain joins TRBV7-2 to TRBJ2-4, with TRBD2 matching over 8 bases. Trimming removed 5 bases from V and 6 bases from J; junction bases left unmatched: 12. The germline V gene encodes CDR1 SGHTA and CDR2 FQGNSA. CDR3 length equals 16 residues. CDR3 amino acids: CASSPAGPGGGNIQYF. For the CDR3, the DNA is TGTGCCAGCAGCCCAGCGGGACCGGGAGGGGGAAACATTCAGTACTTC.

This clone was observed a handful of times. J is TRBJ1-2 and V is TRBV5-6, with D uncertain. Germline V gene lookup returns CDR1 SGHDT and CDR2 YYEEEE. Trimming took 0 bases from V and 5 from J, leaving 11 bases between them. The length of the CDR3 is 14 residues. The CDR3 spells CASSLEPGLYGYTF. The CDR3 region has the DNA TGTGCCAGCAGCTTGGAACCAGGCCTATATGGCTACACCTTC.

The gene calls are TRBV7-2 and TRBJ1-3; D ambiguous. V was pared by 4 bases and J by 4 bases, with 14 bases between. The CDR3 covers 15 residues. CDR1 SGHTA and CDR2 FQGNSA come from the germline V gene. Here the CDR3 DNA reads TGTGCCAGCAGCTGGACTCCCGACACCGGAAACACCATATATTTT. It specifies CASSWTPDTGNTIYF.

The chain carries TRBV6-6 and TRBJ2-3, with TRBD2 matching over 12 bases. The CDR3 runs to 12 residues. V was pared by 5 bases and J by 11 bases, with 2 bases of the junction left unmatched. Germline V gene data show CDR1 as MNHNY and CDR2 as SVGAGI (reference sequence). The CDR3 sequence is CASSTLAGGQYF. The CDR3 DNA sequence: TGTGCCAGCAGTACACTAGCGGGGGGGCAGTATTTT.

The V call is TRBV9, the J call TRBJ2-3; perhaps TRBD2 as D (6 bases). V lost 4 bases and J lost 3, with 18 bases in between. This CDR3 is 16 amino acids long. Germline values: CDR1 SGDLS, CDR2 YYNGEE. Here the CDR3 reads CASSPPWGLGTDTQYF. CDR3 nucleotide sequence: TGTGCCAGCAGCCCCCCCTGGGGACTTGGTACAGATACGCAGTATTTT.

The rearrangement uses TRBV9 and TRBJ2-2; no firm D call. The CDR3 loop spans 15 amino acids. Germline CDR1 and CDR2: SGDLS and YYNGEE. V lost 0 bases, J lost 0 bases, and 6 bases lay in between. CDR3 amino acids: CASSVDSANTGELFF. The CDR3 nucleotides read TGTGCCAGCAGCGTAGACTCTGCGAACACCGGGGAGCTGTTTTTT.

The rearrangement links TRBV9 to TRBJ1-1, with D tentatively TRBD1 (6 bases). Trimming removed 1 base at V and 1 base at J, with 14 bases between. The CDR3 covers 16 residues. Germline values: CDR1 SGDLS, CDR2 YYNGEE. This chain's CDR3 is CASSVNTGWGNTEAFF. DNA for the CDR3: TGTGCCAGCAGCGTAAATACAGGGTGGGGGAACACTGAAGCTTTCTTT. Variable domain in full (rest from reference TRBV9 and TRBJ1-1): DSGVTQTPKHLITATGQRVTLRCSPRSGDLSVYWYQQSLDQGLQFLIQYYNGEERAKGNILERFSAQQFPDLHSELNLSSLELGDSALYFCASSVNTGWGNTEAFFGQGTRLTVV.

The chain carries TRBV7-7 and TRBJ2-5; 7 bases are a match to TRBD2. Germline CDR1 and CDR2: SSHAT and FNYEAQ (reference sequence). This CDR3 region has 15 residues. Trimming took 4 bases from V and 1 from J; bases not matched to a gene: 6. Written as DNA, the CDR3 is TGTGCCAGCAGCTCGAGGGAGGGGCCCCAAGAGACCCAGTACTTC. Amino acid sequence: CASSSREGPQETQYF.

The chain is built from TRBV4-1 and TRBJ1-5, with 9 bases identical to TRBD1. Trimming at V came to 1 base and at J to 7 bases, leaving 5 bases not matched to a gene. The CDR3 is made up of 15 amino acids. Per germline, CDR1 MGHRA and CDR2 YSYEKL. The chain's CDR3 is CASSQGDRDSQPQHF. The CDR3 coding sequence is TGCGCCAGCAGCCAAGGGGACAGGGATAGCCAGCCCCAGCATTTT.

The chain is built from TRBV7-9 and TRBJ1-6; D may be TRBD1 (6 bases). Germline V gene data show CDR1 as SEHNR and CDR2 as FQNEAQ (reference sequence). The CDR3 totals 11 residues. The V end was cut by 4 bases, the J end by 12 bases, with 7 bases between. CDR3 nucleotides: TGTGCCAGCAGCTGGACAGAACCCCTCCACTTT. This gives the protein CASSWTEPLHF.

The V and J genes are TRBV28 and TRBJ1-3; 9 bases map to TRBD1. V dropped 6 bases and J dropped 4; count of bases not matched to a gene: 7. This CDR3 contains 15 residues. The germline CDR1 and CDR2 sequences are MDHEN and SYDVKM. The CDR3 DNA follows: TGTGCCAGCAGATTACAGGGGGCGCGGGGAAACACCATATATTTT. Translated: CASRLQGARGNTIYF.

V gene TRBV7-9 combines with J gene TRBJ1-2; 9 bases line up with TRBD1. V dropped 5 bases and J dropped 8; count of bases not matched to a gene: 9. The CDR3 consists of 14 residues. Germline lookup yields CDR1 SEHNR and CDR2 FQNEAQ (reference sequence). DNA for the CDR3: TGTGCCAGCAGCACGGGGACAGGGTCGGGCGGCTACACCTTC. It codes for CASSTGTGSGGYTF.

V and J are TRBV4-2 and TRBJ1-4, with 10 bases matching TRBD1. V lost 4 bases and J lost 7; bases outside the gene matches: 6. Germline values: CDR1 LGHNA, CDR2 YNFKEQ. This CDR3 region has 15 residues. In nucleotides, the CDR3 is TGTGCCAGCAGCCCCGCTCGGACAGGGGGTGAAAAACTGTTTTTT. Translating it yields CASSPARTGGEKLFF.

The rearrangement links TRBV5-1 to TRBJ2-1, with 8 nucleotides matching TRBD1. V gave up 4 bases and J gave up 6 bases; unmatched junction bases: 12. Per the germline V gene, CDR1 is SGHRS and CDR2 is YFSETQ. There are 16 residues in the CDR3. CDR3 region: CASSKNAGTGSNEQFF. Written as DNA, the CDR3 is TGCGCCAGCAGCAAGAACGCCGGGACAGGTTCCAATGAGCAGTTCTTC.

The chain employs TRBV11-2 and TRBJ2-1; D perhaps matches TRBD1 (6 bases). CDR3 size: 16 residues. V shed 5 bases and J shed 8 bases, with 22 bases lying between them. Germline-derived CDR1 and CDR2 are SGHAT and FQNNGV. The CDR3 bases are TGTGCCAGCAGCCGCGAACCCGGTGTGAGGGGGTATGAGCAGTTCTTC. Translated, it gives CASSREPGVRGYEQFF.

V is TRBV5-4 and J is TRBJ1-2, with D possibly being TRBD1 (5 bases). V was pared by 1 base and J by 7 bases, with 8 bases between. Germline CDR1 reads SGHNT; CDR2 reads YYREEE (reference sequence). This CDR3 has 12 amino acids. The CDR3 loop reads CASSLPQGGYTF. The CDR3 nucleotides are TGTGCCAGCAGCTTGCCCCAGGGTGGCTACACCTTC.

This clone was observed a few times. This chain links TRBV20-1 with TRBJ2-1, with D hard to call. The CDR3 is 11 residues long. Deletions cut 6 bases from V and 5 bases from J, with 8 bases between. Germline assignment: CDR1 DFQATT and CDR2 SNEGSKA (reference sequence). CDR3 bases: TGCAGTGCAAGATACAACAATGAGCAGTTCTTC. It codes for CSARYNNEQFF.

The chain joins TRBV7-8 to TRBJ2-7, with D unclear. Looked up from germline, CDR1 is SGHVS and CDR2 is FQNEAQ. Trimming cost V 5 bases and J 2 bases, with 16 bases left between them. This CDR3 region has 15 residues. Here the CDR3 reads CASSIRYGGAYEQYF. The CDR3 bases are TGTGCCAGCAGCATACGATACGGCGGCGCCTACGAGCAGTACTTC.